Each of the 27 T cell receptor beta chains below was sequenced from the same sample in a study of blood T cells in healthy people across ages. Together with a sample-barcoded 5' primer, a J-beta primer mix was included in a second PCR lasting roughly 6 to 12 cycles. TCRdb itself ran the 5' RACE reads through MiXCR, one entry per CDR3 protein. The table lists approximately 1,000,000 distinct CDR3 sequences, less than 50% of them singletons. Sequencing was performed on blood. The receptors were sampled from a woman aged 60-70 years in good health.

This clonotype was seen a handful of times. The chain carries TRBV9 and TRBJ2-7; D unresolved. Between the trimmed V and J ends, which lost 3 bases and 2 bases, there was a span of 9 bases. There are 13 residues in the CDR3. Per the germline V gene, CDR1 is SGDLS and CDR2 is YYNGEE. The CDR3 sequence: CASSAGGTYEQYF. In nucleotides, the CDR3 is TGTGCCAGCAGCGCGGGCGGAACCTACGAGCAGTACTTC.

This clonotype was picked up a small number of times. This chain connects TRBV10-3 to TRBJ2-5; a weak D match, TRBD1 (5 bases). Per germline, CDR1 ENHRY and CDR2 SYGVKD. The V gene lost 4 bases and the J gene lost 5 bases, with 11 bases spanning the gap. The CDR3 loop spans 13 amino acids. The CDR3 loop is CAISGGVGETQYF. In DNA form, the CDR3 reads TGTGCCATCAGTGGGGGCGTGGGGGAGACCCAGTACTTC.

This clonotype was seen only a few times. The gene calls are TRBV12-3 or TRBV12-4 and TRBJ2-3; 7 positions agree with TRBD2. V shed 2 bases, J shed 3 bases, and the junction held 8 bases outside the gene matches. The CDR3 has 16 amino acids. In nucleotides, the CDR3 is TGTGCCAGCAGTTTATCGGCGGGAGTTGGGACAGATACGCAGTATTTT. As protein: CASSLSAGVGTDTQYF.

This chain connects TRBV20-1 to TRBJ2-7; D gene ambiguous. V lost 6 bases and J lost 3, with 3 bases in between. Germline-derived CDR1 and CDR2 are DFQATT and SNEGSKA (reference sequence). The CDR3 runs to 9 residues. The CDR3 region has the DNA TGCAGTGCAAACTACGAGCAGTACTTC. Translated: CSANYEQYF.

CDR3 residues: CASSLILRTGYGYTF. The CDR3 DNA sequence: TGTGCCAGCAGCTTGATTCTCCGGACAGGGTATGGCTACACCTTC. The rearrangement links TRBV7-9 to TRBJ1-2; TRBD1 matches 8 bases. This CDR3 contains 15 residues. V shed 3 bases and J 5 bases; nucleotides not matched to a gene: 8. The germline V gene has CDR1 SEHNR and CDR2 FQNEAQ (reference sequence).

The rearrangement uses TRBV10-1 and TRBJ2-2; no clear D gene. The CDR3 length is 13 residues. Germline-derived CDR1 and CDR2 are WNHNN and SYGVQD (reference sequence). V gave up 6 bases and J gave up 5 bases, with 10 bases separating them. Here the CDR3 DNA reads TGCGCCAGCAGAGCTAGTGCTACCGGGGAGCTGTTTTTT. Amino acid sequence: CASRASATGELFF.

This clonotype was observed at least ten times. The chain couples TRBV4-1 to TRBJ2-5; no firm D call. The CDR3 length is 13 residues. The germline V and J ends were trimmed by 0 bases and 9 bases, with 11 bases remaining between them. The V gene's germline CDR1 is MGHRA and CDR2 YSYEKL. The CDR3: CASSQEKPDAQYF. CDR3 nucleotides: TGCGCCAGCAGCCAAGAAAAGCCCGATGCCCAGTACTTC.

The chain is built from TRBV6-5 and TRBJ2-7; a possible D gene is TRBD1 (6 bases). The CDR3 sequence is 16 residues long. V gave up 6 bases and J gave up 3 bases, with 21 bases separating them. Germline V gene lookup returns CDR1 MNHEY and CDR2 SVGAGI. The CDR3 DNA reads as TGTGCCAGCAGCCTAACACAGGGCCCCTTGGGCTACGAGCAGTACTTC. It is translated as CASSLTQGPLGYEQYF.

This clonotype was observed a few times. This chain connects TRBV13 to TRBJ2-7, with no clear D. The V end was cut by 1 base, the J end by 5 bases, with 15 bases between. Germline V lookup: CDR1 PRHDT, CDR2 FYEKMQ (reference sequence). The CDR3 contains 15 residues. CDR3: CASSLAVEGYNEQYF. In DNA form, the CDR3 reads TGTGCCAGCAGCTTAGCGGTGGAAGGATATAACGAGCAGTACTTC.

This clonotype was observed many times. This chain joins TRBV6-5 and TRBJ2-1, with TRBD2 identical over 10 bases. The CDR3 contains 13 residues. CDR1 is MNHEY, CDR2 SVGAGI, per germline. Germline trimming cut 5 bases from V and 7 bases from J; bases unmatched to any gene: 2. CDR3 DNA: TGTGCCAGCAGTCTAGCGGGAGTAAATGAGCAGTTCTTC. Translated: CASSLAGVNEQFF.

This clonotype was counted a single time. The gene calls are TRBV20-1 and TRBJ2-7, with D perhaps TRBD1 (5 bases). Germline values: CDR1 DFQATT, CDR2 SNEGSKA (reference sequence). V was cut by 3 bases and J by 3 bases, with 18 bases left in between. The CDR3 has 15 residues. The CDR3 coding sequence is TGCAGTGCTAGGTCGGGCGAGACAGCCAGCTACGAGCAGTACTTC. Encoded protein: CSARSGETASYEQYF.

This clonotype has more than one count but fewer than ten. V and J are TRBV11-2 and TRBJ2-3, with D uncertain. Germline-derived CDR1 and CDR2 are SGHAT and FQNNGV. V gave up 5 bases and J gave up 8 bases, with 14 bases separating them. CDR3 length equals 13 residues. CDR3 region: CASSLGSSRTQYF. The DNA for the CDR3 is TGTGCCAGCAGCCTTGGGTCGTCTCGTACGCAGTATTTT. Drawing the rest from reference TRBV11-2 and TRBJ2-3, the complete variable domain is EAGVAQSPRYKIIEKRQSVAFWCNPISGHATLYWYQQILGQGPKLLIQFQNNGVVDDSQLPKDRFSAERLKGVDSTLKIQPAKLEDSAVYLCASSLGSSRTQYFGPGTRLTVL.

V and J are TRBV29-1 and TRBJ2-5; TRBD2 is a possible D gene (5 bases). The last part of the DNA fits TRBJ2-1 better; the J call may be wrong. This CDR3 is 12 amino acids long. CDR1 and CDR2 (germline): SQVTM, ANQGSEA. In nucleotides, the CDR3 is TGCAGCGTCGGGCGAGGGCAAGAGACCCAGTTCTTC. Its protein product is CSVGRGQETQFF.

The V and J genes are TRBV2 and TRBJ1-2, with 8 bases lining up with TRBD1. Germline loops: CDR1 SNHLY, CDR2 FYNNEI. This CDR3 contains 15 residues. Germline trimming cut 2 bases from V and 4 bases from J; bases unmatched to any gene: 6. CDR3 residues: CASSEWSTGAYGYTF. The CDR3 bases are TGTGCCAGCAGTGAATGGTCGACAGGGGCCTATGGCTACACCTTC.

This clonotype occurred a few times. The chain has TRBV20-1 and TRBJ1-5; D not certain. The V end was cut by 3 bases, the J end by 5 bases, with 11 bases between. The CDR3 is made up of 13 amino acids. Looked up from germline, CDR1 is DFQATT and CDR2 is SNEGSKA (reference sequence). CDR3 bases: TGCAGTGCTAGTGAGGGCAGCTATCAGCCCCAGCATTTT. As protein: CSASEGSYQPQHF.

The rearrangement joins TRBV13 to TRBJ1-6, with 7 bases matching TRBD1. V shed 5 bases, J shed 6 bases, and the junction held 4 bases outside the gene matches. The CDR3 is 14 amino acids. Germline loops: CDR1 PRHDT, CDR2 FYEKMQ (reference sequence). The CDR3 here is CASSRGGLNSPLHF. CDR3 DNA sequence: TGTGCCAGCAGCAGAGGGGGCCTTAATTCACCCCTCCACTTT. The whole variable domain, filled in from reference TRBV13 and TRBJ1-6, reads AAGVIQSPRHLIKEKRETATLKCYPIPRHDTVYWYQQGPGQDPQFLISFYEKMQSDKGSIPDRFSAQQFSDYHSELNMSSLELGDSALYFCASSRGGLNSPLHFGNGTRLTVT.

A remark on this clonotype: A much larger clone lies one base from this, so it may be a read error. The gene calls are TRBV11-3 and TRBJ2-3; no definite D call. The CDR3 runs to 12 residues. The V gene's germline CDR1 is SGHNT and CDR2 YENEEA. V lost 5 bases and J lost 4, with 7 bases in between. CDR3 nucleotides: TGTGCCAGCAGCCAATGGGCAGATACGCAGTATTTT. Translating it yields CASSQWADTQYF.

The gene calls are TRBV6-6 and TRBJ2-5; D gene unclear. Germline assignment: CDR1 MNHNY and CDR2 SVGAGI (reference sequence). Deletions cut 0 bases from V and 5 bases from J, with 7 bases between. The CDR3 totals 13 residues. The CDR3 here is CASSYSNMETQYF. DNA of the CDR3: TGTGCCAGCAGTTACTCGAACATGGAGACCCAGTACTTC.

Written as DNA, the CDR3 is TGTGCCAGCAGTGAGGCAGGGGGCACTGAAGCTTTCTTT. It codes for CASSEAGGTEAFF. The chain has TRBV2 and TRBJ1-1, with TRBD1 identical over 7 bases. CDR1 is SNHLY, CDR2 FYNNEI, per germline. V lost 3 bases, J lost 4 bases, and 2 bases stayed unmatched. The CDR3 extends over 13 amino acids.

This chain joins TRBV20-1 and TRBJ2-1, with D maybe TRBD2 (6 bases). The germline V gene encodes CDR1 DFQATT and CDR2 SNEGSKA (reference sequence). Trimming took off 0 bases at V and 7 bases at J, with 19 bases between the two ends. The CDR3 runs to 16 residues. For the CDR3, the DNA is TGCAGTGCTAGAGATTACGGGCTAGCGCCCAAAAATGAGCAGTTCTTC. Translation gives CSARDYGLAPKNEQFF.

The chain has TRBV6-6 and TRBJ1-5; D is uncertain. The CDR3 is 14 residues long. V was trimmed by 7 bases and J by 2 bases, leaving 12 bases between them. Germline assignment: CDR1 MNHNY and CDR2 SVGAGI (reference sequence). The CDR3 protein is CASKAHVGNQPQHF. The CDR3 DNA is TGTGCCAGCAAGGCACATGTCGGCAATCAGCCCCAGCATTTT.

This chain links TRBV12-3 or TRBV12-4 with TRBJ1-3; D might be TRBD1 (6 bases). This CDR3 is built from 14 residues. Trimming left V 6 bases short and J 6 bases short, with 15 bases between. The CDR3 DNA is TGTGCCAGCAGCCCTACAGGGAGCATAAACACCATATATTTT. Its protein product is CASSPTGSINTIYF.

J is TRBJ2-5 and V is TRBV14; 12 bases are shared with TRBD2. V was pared by 2 bases and J by 6 bases, with 1 base of the junction left unmatched. CDR3 length equals 14 residues. Germline values: CDR1 SGHDN, CDR2 FVKESK. In DNA, the CDR3 is TGTGCCAGCAGCCAAACTAGCGGGAGGCAGACCCAGTACTTC. Its translation is CASSQTSGRQTQYF.

This clonotype was detected only once. The V and J genes are TRBV10-3 and TRBJ2-1; D gene ambiguous. The DNA end favors TRBJ2-7, so the J call may be wrong. CDR3 length: 14 amino acids. Germline V gene lookup returns CDR1 ENHRY and CDR2 SYGVKD. This CDR3 is CAISGGGPYNEQYF. DNA for the CDR3: TGTGCCATCAGTGGAGGCGGACCTTACAATGAGCAGTACTTC.

V is TRBV20-1 and J is TRBJ2-2; TRBD2 agrees at 7 bases. This CDR3 has 17 amino acids. CDR1 and CDR2 from the germline V gene are DFQATT and SNEGSKA (reference sequence). Losses at the gene ends were 0 bases for V and 2 bases for J; bases not matched to a gene: 9. The DNA of the CDR3 is TGCAGTGCTAGAGATCCGGCGAGCGGGGCCAACACCGGGGAGCTGTTTTTT. It codes for CSARDPASGANTGELFF.

This clonotype was seen only a few times. The chain recombines TRBV3-1 with TRBJ2-3; 9 nucleotides line up with TRBD1. This CDR3 is 15 amino acids long. Germline CDR1 is LGHDT and CDR2 is YNNKEL (reference sequence). V was pared by 2 bases and J by 6 bases, with 6 bases of the junction left unmatched. DNA of the CDR3: TGTGCCAGCAGCCAACTGGGGACAGGGACTGATACGCAGTATTTT. Translating gives CASSQLGTGTDTQYF.

The chain links TRBV6-1 to TRBJ1-2; D gene ambiguous. Trimming took off 2 bases at V and 5 bases at J, with 9 bases between the two ends. The CDR3 length is 13 residues. Looked up from germline, CDR1 is MNHNS and CDR2 is SASEGT. CDR3: CASSESGPYGYTF. The CDR3 DNA reads as TGTGCCAGCAGTGAATCGGGTCCGTATGGCTACACCTTC.